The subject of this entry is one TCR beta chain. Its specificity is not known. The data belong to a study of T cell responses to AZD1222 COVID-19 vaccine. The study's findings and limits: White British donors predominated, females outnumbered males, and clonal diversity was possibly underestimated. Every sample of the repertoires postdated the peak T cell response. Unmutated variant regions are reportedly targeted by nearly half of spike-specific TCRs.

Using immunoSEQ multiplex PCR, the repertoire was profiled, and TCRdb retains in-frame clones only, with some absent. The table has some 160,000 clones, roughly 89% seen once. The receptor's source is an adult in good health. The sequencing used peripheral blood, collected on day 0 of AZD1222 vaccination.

The CDR3 reads CASSPQSQQYF. In DNA, the CDR3 is TGTGCCAGCAGTCCCCAGTCACAGCAGTACTTC. J is TRBJ2-7 and V is TRBV6-4; D is uncertain. Germline V CDR1 and CDR2: MRHNA, SNTAGT. With 5 bases removed from V and 8 bases from J, the gap between germline ends came to 10 bases. This CDR3 contains 11 residues.